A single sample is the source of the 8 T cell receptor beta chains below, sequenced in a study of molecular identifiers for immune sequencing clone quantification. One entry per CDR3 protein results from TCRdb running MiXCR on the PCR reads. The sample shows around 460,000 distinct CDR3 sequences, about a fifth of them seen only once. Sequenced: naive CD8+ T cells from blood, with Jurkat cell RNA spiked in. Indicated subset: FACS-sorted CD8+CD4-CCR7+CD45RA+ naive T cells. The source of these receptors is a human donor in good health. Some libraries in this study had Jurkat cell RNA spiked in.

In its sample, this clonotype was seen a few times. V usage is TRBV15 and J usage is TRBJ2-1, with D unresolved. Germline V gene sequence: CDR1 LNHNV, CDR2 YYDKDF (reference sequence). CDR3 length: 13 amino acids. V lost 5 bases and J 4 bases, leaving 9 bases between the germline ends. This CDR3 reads CATSVTRYNEQFF. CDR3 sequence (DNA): TGTGCCACCAGCGTGACACGTTACAATGAGCAGTTCTTC.

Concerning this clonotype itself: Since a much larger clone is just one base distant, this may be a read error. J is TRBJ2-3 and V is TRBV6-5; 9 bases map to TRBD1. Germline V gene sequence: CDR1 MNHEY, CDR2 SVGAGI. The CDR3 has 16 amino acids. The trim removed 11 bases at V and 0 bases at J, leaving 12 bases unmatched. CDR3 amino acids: CAGFSSGTGSTDTQYF. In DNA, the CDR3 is TGTGCCGGTTTCTCCTCCGGGACAGGGAGCACAGATACGCAGTATTTT.

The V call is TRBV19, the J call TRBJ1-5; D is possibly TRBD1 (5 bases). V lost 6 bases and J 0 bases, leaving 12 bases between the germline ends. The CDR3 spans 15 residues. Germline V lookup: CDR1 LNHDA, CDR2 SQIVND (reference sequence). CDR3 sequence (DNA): TGTGCCAGTAGAAGGCGACAGTCTAGCAATCAGCCCCAGCATTTT. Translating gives CASRRRQSSNQPQHF.

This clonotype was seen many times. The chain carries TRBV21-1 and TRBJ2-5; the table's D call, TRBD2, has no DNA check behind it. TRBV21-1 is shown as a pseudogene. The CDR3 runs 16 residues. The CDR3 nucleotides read TGTGCCAGCAGCAAGGCCCTCGGACTAGCCGAAGAGACCCAGTACTTC. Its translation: CASSKALGLAEETQYF.

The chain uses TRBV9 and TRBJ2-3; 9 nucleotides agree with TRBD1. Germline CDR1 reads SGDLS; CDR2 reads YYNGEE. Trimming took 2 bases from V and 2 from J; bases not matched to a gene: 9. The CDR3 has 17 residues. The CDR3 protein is CASSVTGGDFLTDTQYF. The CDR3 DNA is TGTGCCAGCAGCGTGACAGGGGGTGACTTTCTCACAGATACGCAGTATTTT.

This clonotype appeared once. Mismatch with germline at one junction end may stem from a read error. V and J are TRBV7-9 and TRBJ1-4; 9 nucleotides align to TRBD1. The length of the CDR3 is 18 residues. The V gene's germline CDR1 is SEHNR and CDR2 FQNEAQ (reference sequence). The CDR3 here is CANSKGGQGLATNEKLFF. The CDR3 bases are TGTGCCAACAGCAAAGGGGGACAGGGCCTTGCAACTAATGAAAAACTGTTTTTT.

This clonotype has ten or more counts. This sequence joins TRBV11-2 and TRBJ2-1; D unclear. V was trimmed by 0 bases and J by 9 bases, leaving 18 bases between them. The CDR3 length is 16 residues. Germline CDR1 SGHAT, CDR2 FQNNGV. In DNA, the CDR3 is TGTGCCAGCAGCTTAGACGTTCAGGATTTATTCGGTGAGCAGTTCTTC. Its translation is CASSLDVQDLFGEQFF.

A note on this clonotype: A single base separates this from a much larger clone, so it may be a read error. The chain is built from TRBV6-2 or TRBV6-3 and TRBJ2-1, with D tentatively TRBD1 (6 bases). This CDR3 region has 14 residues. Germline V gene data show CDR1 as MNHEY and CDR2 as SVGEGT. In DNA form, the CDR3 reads TGTGCCAGCAACAGGGCGAGCTCCTACAATGAGCGGTTCTTC. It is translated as CASNRASSYNERFF.